The clone carrying this T cell receptor beta chain was detected a few times. The antigen is undetermined. One entry per CDR3 protein, called by TCRdb with MiXCR from the RT-PCR reads. The sample shows hundreds of thousands of distinct CDR3 sequences, roughly 27% of them seen only once. The data were obtained in a study of response to subunit inactivated influenza vaccine. Study-level findings and limits: It was the authors' suggestion that each seasonal influenza vaccination recruits few new T cells.

The CDR3 is made up of 14 amino acids. CDR1 and CDR2 (germline): LGHNA, YSLEER. V shed 3 bases and J 8 bases; nucleotides not matched to a gene: 5. The receptor was isolated from a man between 50 and 59 years old who received an inactivated influenza vaccine. This rearrangement joins TRBV4-3 to TRBJ2-1, with 9 bases fitting TRBD1. The specimen was CD4+ T cells sorted from PBMCs, collected 5 days after vaccination. CDR3 DNA: TGCGCCAGCAGCCAGGGACAGGGACCCTATGAGCAGTTCTTC. Translating it yields CASSQGQGPYEQFF.